A single count supports the clone carrying this T cell receptor beta chain. No antigen is known for it. Method: immunoSEQ multiplex PCR; TCRdb's copy keeps in-frame clones and lacks some. Of about 460,000 clones listed, 80% to 90% are singletons. The sample is drawn from a study of Ad26.COV2.S vaccination and SARS-CoV-2 variants. Study-level points and caveats: Placebo recipients and vaccine recipients were similar in non-spike TCR breadth. Responses of T cells in total may have been underestimated by the TCR breadth and depth analyses.

Regarding treatment: 19 received Ad26.COV2.S at low or high dose, single or two shots; about 5 received placebo; per-sample allocation not given. The investigators took samples on day 63 after the first vaccine or placebo injection. The CDR3 extends over 14 amino acids. V gave up 2 bases and J gave up 1 base, with 6 bases separating them. CDR1 and CDR2 (germline): KGHSH, LQKENI. The source is a person aged 18-65 years who received the Ad26.COV2.S COVID-19 vaccine or a placebo. The sample here was peripheral blood, taken in a trial of Ad26.COV2.S vaccine versus placebo. The V and J genes are TRBV18 and TRBJ1-5; a possible D gene is TRBD1 (5 bases). The CDR3 DNA reads as TGTGCCAGCTCACCAGGGGCGAGCAATCAGCCCCAGCATTTT. Its protein is CASSPGASNQPQHF.